This T cell receptor beta chain appears in the sequencing data of a study of breast tumors, draining lymph nodes, adjacent tissues. The germline V gene encodes CDR1 PRHDT and CDR2 FYEKMQ (reference sequence). The CDR3 loop spans 11 amino acids. Between the trimmed V and J ends, which lost 1 base and 5 bases, there was a span of 3 bases. Axillary draining lymph nodes of breast cancer patients supplied the node samples. Study-wide results and caveats: Tumor T cell lymph node origin was a supported hypothesis, not proven.

TCRdb reprocessed the multiplex PCR reads via MiXCR and lists one record per CDR3 protein. The sample has approximately 130,000 distinct CDR3 sequences; around 20% are singletons. This clonotype was observed at least ten times. Its target is unknown. The gene calls are TRBV13 and TRBJ2-7, with no clear D. Sequencing was performed on axillary lymph node tissue. This TCR derives from a female donor with breast cancer. Some clones in this sample may be carry-over from other donors' samples. The CDR3 nucleotides read TGTGCCAGCAGCTTAGTTGACGAGCAGTACTTC. Translated, it gives CASSLVDEQYF.